These 6 T cell receptor beta chains came from one sample sequenced in a study of cytomegalovirus exposure and HLA in healthy donors. Amplification used 60 Vbeta primers and 13 Jbeta primers. The table came from immunoSEQ multiplex PCR; TCRdb's copy has only in-frame clones and leaves some out. The sample gives under 110,000 clones, around 75% of which show up once; 2.8% is in the top ten. Sequences were obtained from PBMCs. Source of these receptors: a female donor in good health and CMV-seronegative.

This sequence joins TRBV10-2 and TRBJ1-3, with 7 nucleotides matching TRBD1. Germline values: CDR1 WSHSY, CDR2 SAAADI. The CDR3 has 15 amino acids. V trimming: 6 bases; J trimming: 0 bases; junction bases outside the gene matches: 5. This CDR3 is CASSQTGSSGNTIYF. CDR3 DNA: TGCGCCAGCAGCCAGACAGGGAGCTCTGGAAACACCATATATTTT.

This clone came up a few times. The CDR3 here is CASSFQKRGGTDTQYF. The CDR3 coding sequence is TGTGCCAGCAGCTTCCAAAAGCGGGGTGGCACAGATACGCAGTATTTT. The chain employs TRBV7-3 and TRBJ2-3; 7 nucleotides match TRBD2. The CDR3 has 16 amino acids. CDR1 is SGHTA and CDR2 is FQGTGA in the germline V gene. Germline trimming cut 3 bases from V and 1 base from J; bases unmatched to any gene: 7.

The CDR3 reads CATSIRTGGYEQYF. Written as DNA, the CDR3 is TGTGCCACCAGCATCCGGACAGGGGGCTACGAGCAGTACTTC. The genes are TRBV15 and TRBJ2-5; 10 bases are a match to TRBD1. The DNA end lines up better with TRBJ2-7; the J call may be wrong. The length of the CDR3 is 14 residues. Germline V gives CDR1 LNHNV, CDR2 YYDKDF (reference sequence).

The gene calls are TRBV21-1 and TRBJ2-5; no check of the table's D call, TRBD2, against the DNA was made. TRBV21-1 is shown as a pseudogene. The CDR3 has 16 amino acids. The CDR3 here is CASSKELLAGEETQYF. CDR3 nucleotide sequence: TGTGCCAGCAGCAAAGAACTACTAGCGGGAGAAGAGACCCAGTACTTC.

The chain employs TRBV13 and TRBJ2-1; TRBD2 agrees at 7 bases. This CDR3 comprises 15 residues. V lost 2 bases and J lost 7; bases outside the gene matches: 8. The germline CDR1 and CDR2 sequences are PRHDT and FYEKMQ (reference sequence). CDR3 region: CASSLTGGRRNEQFF. The DNA of the CDR3 is TGTGCCAGCAGCTTAACGGGAGGTAGGAGGAATGAGCAGTTCTTC.

This clone was counted once. The chain employs TRBV21-1 and TRBJ2-2; the D call in the table, TRBD2, was not verified against the DNA. TRBV21-1 is a documented pseudogene. This CDR3 has 18 residues. In DNA form, the CDR3 reads TGTGCCAGCGCGGGGGAGAAGGGGTTCGAGGGGAGGACCGGGGAGCTGTTTTTT. It encodes CASAGEKGFEGRTGELFF.